The T cell receptor beta chain described here comes from a study of blood T cell repertoires in COVID-19. Across the study: The cDNA or gDNA used as material had been derived from T cells, B-cell-depleted T cells, or PBMCs.

How the authors handled the data: Quantification of nucleated cells was approximated via reference gene primer amplification. Clones were read by immunoSEQ multiplex PCR, and TCRdb kept only the in-frame ones, dropping some. V, J and clone size reflect that table, while D and trimming were determined from the DNA. The data contain a few hundred thousand clones, around 87% of them singletons. Participants had their cohort set by participant-reported clinical history. The germline V gene encodes CDR1 SSHAT and CDR2 FNYEAQ (reference sequence). With V trimmed by 5 bases and J by 3 bases, 4 bases remained unmatched. The CDR3 is made up of 15 amino acids.

The sample taken for sequencing was PBMCs or T cells enriched from blood (not recorded which). This clonotype was obtained from a man in his thirties or forties who had recovered from COVID-19. The rearrangement links TRBV7-7 to TRBJ2-5; TRBD2 matches at 12 bases. The CDR3 region is CASSPRTSGKETQYF. Written as DNA, the CDR3 is TGTGCCAGCAGCCCTCGGACTAGCGGGAAAGAGACCCAGTACTTC.